Given below is one TCR beta chain in context. Its antigen is unknown. These data belong to a study of shared clonotypes between healthy human individuals. Here immunoSEQ multiplex PCR was the method, and the copy in TCRdb shows in-frame clones only, minus some. The sample records around 2.1 million clones, nearly 97% being singletons. Trimming at V came to 0 bases and at J to 8 bases, leaving 8 bases not matched to a gene. The CDR3 extends over 17 amino acids. Germline loops: CDR1 SGHRS, CDR2 YFSETQ. Overall study findings and caveats: Non-shared clonotypes displayed generation probabilities falling below those of clonotypes present in all four donors. Approximately 5.1% was the fraction of naive CD4 clonotypes found shared across a handful of donors.

The sample comprised naive CD4+ T cells sorted from blood. Subset: CD45RA+ positively selected. The genes are TRBV5-1 and TRBJ1-6; 10 bases are a match to TRBD1. The TCR originated in a man aged 18 to 30 in good health. The CDR3 loop reads CASSLVAGTGEYSPLHF. The CDR3 coding sequence is TGCGCCAGCAGCTTGGTAGCGGGGACAGGGGAATATTCACCCCTCCACTTT.